A single sample is the source of the 10 T cell receptor beta chains below, sequenced in a study of cytomegalovirus exposure and HLA in healthy donors. The PCR was carried out with 60 Vbeta primers and 13 Jbeta primers. This table comes from immunoSEQ multiplex PCR, and its TCRdb copy is limited to in-frame clones, with some not included. The repertoire holds approximately 170,000 clones, with approximately 80% as singletons. Material: PBMCs. The receptors shown here come from a young man in good health and CMV-seropositive.

The chain links TRBV27 to TRBJ1-1; perhaps TRBD1 as D (5 bases). Trimming left V 0 bases short and J 5 bases short, with 10 bases between. This CDR3 has 14 residues. Germline V gene data show CDR1 as MNHEY and CDR2 as SMNVEV (reference sequence). The CDR3 protein is CASSLSAGRTEAFF. The CDR3 bases are TGTGCCAGCAGTTTATCAGCAGGGCGAACTGAAGCTTTCTTT.

The V call is TRBV10-3, the J call TRBJ1-1; TRBD1 agrees at 8 bases. With 10 bases clipped from V and 1 base from J, the junction kept 5 bases outside the gene matches. The CDR3 contains 13 residues. Germline-derived CDR1 and CDR2 are ENHRY and SYGVKD. The CDR3 region is CATRGQGNTEAFF. CDR3 sequence (DNA): TGTGCCACCAGAGGACAGGGGAACACTGAAGCTTTCTTT.

This clone was found once. The rearrangement links TRBV6-1 to TRBJ2-2, with D uncertain. The CDR3 extends over 14 amino acids. Germline V lookup: CDR1 MNHNS, CDR2 SASEGT. The germline V and J ends were trimmed by 7 bases and 3 bases, with 12 bases remaining between them. The CDR3 region is CASTLAIYTGELFF. The CDR3 DNA is TGTGCCAGCACCTTGGCAATCTACACCGGGGAGCTGTTTTTT.

V gene TRBV27 combines with J gene TRBJ2-3; D perhaps matches TRBD2 (6 bases). CDR3 length: 16 residues. V lost 4 bases and J 0 bases, leaving 14 bases between the germline ends. Germline CDR1 MNHEY, CDR2 SMNVEV (reference sequence). The chain's CDR3 is CASSSLGSGSTDTQYF. The CDR3 nucleotides read TGTGCCAGCAGTTCCCTCGGGAGCGGGAGCACAGATACGCAGTATTTT.

V gene TRBV5-6 combines with J gene TRBJ1-1, with TRBD1 matching over 9 bases. J lost 0 bases, V lost 0 bases, and 3 bases had no gene match. This CDR3 spans 16 amino acids. Germline V CDR1 and CDR2: SGHDT, YYEEEE. Written as DNA, the CDR3 is TGTGCCAGCAGCTTGGGTACAGGGGGCATGAACACTGAAGCTTTCTTT. Its translation: CASSLGTGGMNTEAFF. Complete variable domain (other parts from reference TRBV5-6 and TRBJ1-1): DAGVTQSPTHLIKTRGQQVTLRCSPKSGHDTVSWYQQALGQGPQFIFQYYEEEERQRGNFPDRFSGHQFPNYSSELNVNALLLGDSALYLCASSLGTGGMNTEAFFGQGTRLTVV.

This clone was recorded a few times. V is TRBV5-8 and J is TRBJ1-1; D unresolved. V shed 4 bases and J shed 9 bases, with 7 bases lying between them. The CDR3 has 10 amino acids. Germline V CDR1 and CDR2: SGHTS, YDEGEE. CDR3 loop: CASSVAKAFF. CDR3 sequence (DNA): TGTGCCAGCAGCGTTGCTAAAGCTTTCTTT.

This chain joins TRBV28 and TRBJ2-7; perhaps TRBD2 as D (6 bases). The germline V gene encodes CDR1 MDHEN and CDR2 SYDVKM. Between the trimmed V and J ends, which lost 3 bases and 5 bases, there was a span of 17 bases. There are 15 residues in the CDR3. CDR3 sequence reads: CASSFWRGPTHEQYF. The DNA for the CDR3 is TGTGCCAGCAGTTTTTGGCGGGGACCGACCCACGAGCAGTACTTC.

The CDR3 nucleotides are TGCAGCGTTGATGACAGGGCCTCTGGAAACACCATATATTTT. Its protein product is CSVDDRASGNTIYF. This chain joins TRBV29-1 and TRBJ1-3; TRBD1 agrees at 7 bases. J lost 0 bases, V lost 3 bases, and 2 bases had no gene match. The CDR3 extends over 14 amino acids. CDR1 SQVTM and CDR2 ANQGSEA come from the germline V gene.

The V call is TRBV9, the J call TRBJ2-5; TRBD2 matches at 7 bases. V shed 0 bases and J 5 bases; nucleotides not matched to a gene: 7. Germline values: CDR1 SGDLS, CDR2 YYNGEE. This CDR3 contains 15 residues. The CDR3 DNA reads as TGTGCCAGCAGCGTAGGGTGGGGGGGGATGGAGACCCAGTACTTC. Protein product: CASSVGWGGMETQYF.

Only one count was recorded for this clone. The chain combines TRBV27 with TRBJ2-7; 9 positions match TRBD1. The length of the CDR3 is 12 residues. Germline assignment: CDR1 MNHEY and CDR2 SMNVEV (reference sequence). Trimming removed 5 bases from V and 6 bases from J; junction bases left unmatched: 2. The CDR3 bases are TGTGCCAGCAGTAGGACAGGGGCCGAGCAGTACTTC. It specifies CASSRTGAEQYF.